This T cell receptor beta chain was obtained from a study of blood T cell repertoires in COVID-19. In the study overall: The United States, Italy and Spain supplied acute and convalescent COVID-19 samples. Sample material is recorded as cDNA or gDNA derived from T cells, B-cell-depleted T cells, or PBMCs.

The CDR3 has 14 residues. Per the original data handling: For nucleated cells, counts were estimated from reference gene primer amplification. Some clones are missing from TCRdb's copy, which holds only in-frame ones; the method was immunoSEQ multiplex PCR. The V and J calls and the clone size are those of that table, but D and trimming were determined from the DNA. Here the sample spans 110,000 to 150,000 clones, around 82% being singletons. The specimen sequenced was peripheral blood. The TCR comes from a human donor in a cohort sampled during active COVID-19. This rearrangement joins TRBV21-1 to TRBJ1-2; the D call in the table, TRBD1, was not verified against the DNA. TRBV21-1 is listed as a pseudogene. DNA for the CDR3: TGTGCCAGCAGCACCCCGGGACAGGGGTATGGCTACACCTTC. Protein sequence: CASSTPGQGYGYTF.